The 20 T cell receptor beta chains in this list originate from one sample, sequenced in a study of shared clonotypes between healthy human individuals. This table comes from immunoSEQ multiplex PCR, and its TCRdb copy is limited to in-frame clones, with some not included. Of around 1.6 million clones in the sample, 95% to 99% were seen once. Sequences were obtained from naive CD4+ T cells sorted from blood. Specified subset: CD45RA+ positively selected. Source of these receptors: a man under 40 in good health.

This clone was counted a single time. V and J are TRBV15 and TRBJ1-1, with D hard to call. Germline-derived CDR1 and CDR2 are LNHNV and YYDKDF (reference sequence). The CDR3 is 14 amino acids. V lost 5 bases and J 2 bases, leaving 12 bases between the germline ends. CDR3 loop: CATSHFEVNTEAFF. CDR3 nucleotides: TGTGCCACCAGCCACTTCGAGGTTAACACTGAAGCTTTCTTT.

As for this clone: Different DNA sequences within this sample yield the same CDR3. The rearrangement links TRBV5-1 to TRBJ1-5; D unresolved. This CDR3 is built from 15 residues. Trimming took 0 bases from V and 4 from J, leaving 11 bases between them. Per the germline V gene, CDR1 is SGHRS and CDR2 is YFSETQ. The CDR3 region is CASSLGPAGNQPQHF. Here the CDR3 DNA reads TGCGCCAGCAGCTTGGGACCCGCTGGAAATCAGCCCCAGCATTTT. Full variable domain (missing parts from reference TRBV5-1 and TRBJ1-5): KAGVTQTPRYLIKTRGQQVTLSCSPISGHRSVSWYQQTPGQGLQFLFEYFSETQRNKGNFPGRFSGRQFSNSRSEMNVSTLELGDSALYLCASSLGPAGNQPQHFGDGTRLSIL.

V is TRBV27 and J is TRBJ2-7; TRBD1 is a possible D gene (5 bases). Trimming removed 2 bases from V and 2 bases from J, with 10 bases in between. This CDR3 comprises 14 residues. Germline CDR1 and CDR2: MNHEY and SMNVEV (reference sequence). Written as DNA, the CDR3 is TGTGCCAGCAGTTTACAGCGACAGCCCTACGAGCAGTACTTC. This codes for CASSLQRQPYEQYF.

The chain's CDR3 is CASSLNGRFGELFF. The CDR3 coding sequence is TGTGCCAGCAGCTTAAACGGGAGGTTCGGGGAGCTGTTTTTT. The J gene is TRBJ2-2, the V gene TRBV7-6; 7 bases are shared with TRBD2. CDR1 and CDR2 (germline): SGHVS, FNYEAQ. Trimming at V came to 2 bases and at J to 7 bases, leaving 4 bases not matched to a gene. The CDR3 sequence is 14 residues long.

The rearrangement links TRBV25-1 to TRBJ2-7, with 9 bases identical to TRBD1. The CDR3 covers 15 residues. J was trimmed by 2 bases and V by 1 base; bases with no gene match: 3. Germline V gene data show CDR1 as MGHDK and CDR2 as SYGVNS. In DNA form, the CDR3 reads TGTGCCAGCAGTGAATTGGGACAGGGACCCTACGAGCAGTACTTC. Protein: CASSELGQGPYEQYF.

This clone was observed a handful of times. The chain joins TRBV10-3 to TRBJ1-2; TRBD1 matches at 8 bases. Germline CDR1 reads ENHRY; CDR2 reads SYGVKD. This CDR3 is 14 amino acids long. The trim removed 6 bases at V and 3 bases at J, leaving 6 bases unmatched. The CDR3 bases are TGTGCCATCAGGAACGACAGGGGCGACTATGGCTACACCTTC. Its translation: CAIRNDRGDYGYTF.

Comment on this clone: A junction end diverges from the germline sequence, so it may reflect a read error. This rearrangement joins TRBV7-7 to TRBJ2-7; 8 bases map to TRBD1. The CDR3 loop spans 13 amino acids. The germline V gene has CDR1 SSHAT and CDR2 FNYEAQ (reference sequence). CDR3 in amino acids: CASSNRDRGQQYF. The DNA for the CDR3 is TGTGCTAGCAGCAACCGTGACAGGGGACAGCAGTACTTC.

This clone appeared once. The chain recombines TRBV29-1 with TRBJ1-1; D perhaps matches TRBD1 (6 bases). CDR3 size: 13 residues. CDR1 and CDR2 (germline): SQVTM, ANQGSEA. V dropped 3 bases and J dropped 7 bases, with 15 bases sitting between them. DNA for the CDR3: TGCAGCGTTGAGACGAGGGGGAGGGATGAAGCTTTCTTT. It is translated as CSVETRGRDEAFF. The full variable domain, with the rest looked up from reference TRBV29-1 and TRBJ1-1, is SAVISQKPSRDICQRGTSLTIQCQVDSQVTMMFWYRQQPGQSLTLIATANQGSEATYESGFVIDKFPISRPNLTFSTLTVSNMSPEDSSIYLCSVETRGRDEAFFGQGTRLTVV.

J is TRBJ2-2 and V is TRBV27; 11 bases agree with TRBD2. CDR1 MNHEY and CDR2 SMNVEV come from the germline V gene (reference sequence). Unmatched junction bases numbered 5, after V lost 5 bases and J lost 3 bases. The CDR3 contains 16 residues. The DNA of the CDR3 is TGTGCCAGCAGTATAATAGCGGGAGGGCACACCGGGGAGCTGTTTTTT. This encodes CASSIIAGGHTGELFF.

The chain recombines TRBV6-5 with TRBJ2-1, with D hard to call. Trimming pared 6 bases from V and 4 bases from J, leaving 10 bases between. In germline, CDR1 is MNHEY, CDR2 SVGAGI. The CDR3 sequence is 13 residues long. The CDR3 reads CASSLDQYNEQFF. The DNA of the CDR3 is TGTGCCAGCAGCCTGGACCAATACAATGAGCAGTTCTTC.

J is TRBJ2-3 and V is TRBV7-6; 13 bases fit TRBD2. The CDR3 has 14 residues. Germline values: CDR1 SGHVS, CDR2 FNYEAQ. The V gene end was trimmed by 4 bases and the J gene end by 9 bases; junction bases not matched to a gene: 4. The DNA for the CDR3 is TGTGCCAGCAGCTCAGGGACTAGCGGGATAACGCAGTATTTT. This encodes CASSSGTSGITQYF.

The chain couples TRBV21-1 to TRBJ2-7; the D call TRBD2 from the table was never checked on the DNA. TRBV21-1 is shown as a pseudogene. This CDR3 region has 18 residues. The CDR3 DNA follows: TGTGCCAGCAGCTCCCCGGCGACTAGCGGGAGGGCCTGTTACGAGCAGTACTTC. It encodes CASSSPATSGRACYEQYF.

The CDR3 coding sequence is TGCGCCAGCAGCTTGTCTATCAGGAACACCGGGGAGCTGTTTTTT. It translates to CASSLSIRNTGELFF. This sequence joins TRBV5-1 and TRBJ2-2; D unclear. V lost 1 base, J lost 1 base, and 8 bases lay in between. The CDR3 is made up of 15 amino acids. CDR1 is SGHRS and CDR2 is YFSETQ in the germline V gene.

J is TRBJ1-4 and V is TRBV5-1; 7 nucleotides match TRBD1. Germline V gene lookup returns CDR1 SGHRS and CDR2 YFSETQ. With 2 bases clipped from V and 7 bases from J, the junction kept 5 bases outside the gene matches. The CDR3 has 14 amino acids. CDR3 protein: CASSLQGQGEKLFF. The CDR3 bases are TGCGCCAGCAGCTTACAGGGGCAGGGTGAAAAACTGTTTTTT.

The chain uses TRBV30 and TRBJ1-5, with D possibly matching TRBD1 (6 bases). V dropped 5 bases and J dropped 2 bases, with 10 bases sitting between them. The CDR3 is 13 residues long. Germline V lookup: CDR1 GTSNPN, CDR2 SVGIG (reference sequence). The CDR3 DNA follows: TGTGCCTGGGCCAGGACAGGCAATCAGCCCCAGCATTTT. This sequence encodes CAWARTGNQPQHF.

The V gene is TRBV28, the J gene TRBJ2-1, with 9 nucleotides matching TRBD1. Germline V lookup: CDR1 MDHEN, CDR2 SYDVKM. This CDR3 spans 14 amino acids. V lost 6 bases, J lost 5 bases, and 5 bases stayed unmatched. The CDR3 DNA follows: TGTGCCAGCAGCACAGGGGGCGAGAACAATGAGCAGTTCTTC. Protein: CASSTGGENNEQFF.

The CDR3 sequence is CASSTIETGGKNTIYF. CDR3 nucleotide sequence: TGCGCCAGCAGCACTATTGAAACAGGGGGCAAAAACACCATATATTTT. The chain links TRBV10-2 to TRBJ1-3; 9 bases agree with TRBD1. The CDR3 length is 16 residues. The ends lost 6 bases at V and 6 bases at J; junction bases unmatched: 12. Germline V gene lookup returns CDR1 WSHSY and CDR2 SAAADI.

DNA for the CDR3: TGTGCCAGCTCACGAGCCTCACGGACAGGGCTCGAAGAGACCCAGTACTTC. This codes for CASSRASRTGLEETQYF. This chain joins TRBV18 and TRBJ2-5; TRBD1 aligns across 8 bases. Germline values: CDR1 KGHSH, CDR2 LQKENI. The CDR3 is 17 amino acids. Losses at the gene ends were 4 bases for V and 3 bases for J; bases not matched to a gene: 13.

CDR3 protein: CASSLAGTGLGGNTIYF. The CDR3 bases are TGCGCCAGCAGCTTGGCCGGGACAGGGTTAGGAGGAAACACCATATATTTT. V usage is TRBV5-1 and J usage is TRBJ1-3; the match to TRBD1 covers 9 bases. CDR3 length equals 17 residues. The V and J ends lost 0 bases and 4 bases, in that order; junction bases with no gene match: 8. Per the germline V gene, CDR1 is SGHRS and CDR2 is YFSETQ.

As for this clone: Other nucleotide sequences from this sample produce the same CDR3. CDR3 protein: CASSRGQGYEQYF. CDR3 in DNA: TGTGCCAGCAGTCGGGGACAGGGCTACGAGCAGTACTTC. V gene TRBV28 combines with J gene TRBJ2-7, with 9 bases fitting TRBD1. After removal of 5 bases from V and 3 bases from J, the junction contained 2 bases not matched to a gene. Germline-derived CDR1 and CDR2 are MDHEN and SYDVKM. The CDR3 sequence is 13 residues long.